The sequence of this T cell receptor (beta chain) was determined in a study of beta chain features in type 1 diabetes. Background on the study: The number of sorted cells examined across all samples was 107,917,701. Study-level results: The study found that naive, central memory and Treg TCRB repertoires appeared more similar in patients than in healthy donors. Using cDNA template may skew counts toward highly expressing activated cells. Any PCR bias toward short templates would affect both groups alike.

As for this clone: Its antigen is not known.

This CDR3 region has 13 residues. The J segment lost 7 bases and the V segment lost 6 bases, leaving 3 bases of the junction unmatched. The V gene's germline CDR1 is MNHEY and CDR2 SVGAGI. Reverse transcribing all isolated RNA meant expressed TCRB transcripts were sequenced. Here immunoSEQ multiplex PCR was the method, and the copy in TCRdb shows in-frame clones only, minus some. This table holds approximately 250,000 clones, about 10% found once. The source material was naive CD4+ T cells from blood. The clonotype originates from a woman between 18 and 30 years old in good health. V and J are TRBV6-5 and TRBJ1-5; 10 bases are a match to TRBD1. This CDR3 reads CASRGQGKQPQHF. CDR3 sequence (DNA): TGTGCCAGCAGGGGACAGGGGAAGCAGCCCCAGCATTTT.